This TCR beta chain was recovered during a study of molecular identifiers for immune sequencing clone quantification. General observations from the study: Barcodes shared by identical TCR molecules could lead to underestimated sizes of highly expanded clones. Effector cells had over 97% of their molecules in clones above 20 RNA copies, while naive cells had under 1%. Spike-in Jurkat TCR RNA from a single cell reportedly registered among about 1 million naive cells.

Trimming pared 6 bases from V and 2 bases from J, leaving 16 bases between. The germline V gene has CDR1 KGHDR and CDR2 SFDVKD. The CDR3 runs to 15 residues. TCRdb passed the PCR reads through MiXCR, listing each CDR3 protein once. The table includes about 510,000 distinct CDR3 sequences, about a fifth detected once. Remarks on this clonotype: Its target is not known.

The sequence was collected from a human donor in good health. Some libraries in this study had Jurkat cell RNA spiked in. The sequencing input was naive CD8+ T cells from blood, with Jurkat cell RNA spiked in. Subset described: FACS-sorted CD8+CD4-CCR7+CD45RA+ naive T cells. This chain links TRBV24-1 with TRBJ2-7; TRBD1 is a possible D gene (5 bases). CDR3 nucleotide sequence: TGTGCCACCAGTCCGGCGGCAGGGTCGGCCTACGAGCAGTACTTC. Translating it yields CATSPAAGSAYEQYF.